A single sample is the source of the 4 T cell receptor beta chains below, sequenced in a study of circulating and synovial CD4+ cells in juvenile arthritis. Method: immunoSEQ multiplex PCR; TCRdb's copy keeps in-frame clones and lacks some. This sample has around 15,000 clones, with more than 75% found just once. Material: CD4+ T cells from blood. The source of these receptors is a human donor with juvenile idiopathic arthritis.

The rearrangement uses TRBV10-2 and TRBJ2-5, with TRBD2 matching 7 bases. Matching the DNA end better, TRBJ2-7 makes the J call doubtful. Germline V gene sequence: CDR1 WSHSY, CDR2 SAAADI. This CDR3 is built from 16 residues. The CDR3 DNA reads TGCGCCAGCAGGGGCTTTGCGGGAGAGAGTGCTTACGAGCAGTACTTC. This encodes CASRGFAGESAYEQYF.

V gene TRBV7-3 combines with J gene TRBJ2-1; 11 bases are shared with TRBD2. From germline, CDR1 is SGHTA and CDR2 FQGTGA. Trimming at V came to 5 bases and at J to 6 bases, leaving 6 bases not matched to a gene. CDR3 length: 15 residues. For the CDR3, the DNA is TGTGCCAGCAGCCCGGGACTAGCGGAAAGCAATGAGCAGTTCTTC. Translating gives CASSPGLAESNEQFF.

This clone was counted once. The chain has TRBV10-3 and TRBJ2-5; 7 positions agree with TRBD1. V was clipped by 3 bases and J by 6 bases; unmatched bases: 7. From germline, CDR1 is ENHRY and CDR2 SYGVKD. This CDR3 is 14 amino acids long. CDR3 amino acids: CAISDVGTEKTQYF. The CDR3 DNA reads TGTGCCATCAGTGATGTTGGGACAGAGAAGACCCAGTACTTC.

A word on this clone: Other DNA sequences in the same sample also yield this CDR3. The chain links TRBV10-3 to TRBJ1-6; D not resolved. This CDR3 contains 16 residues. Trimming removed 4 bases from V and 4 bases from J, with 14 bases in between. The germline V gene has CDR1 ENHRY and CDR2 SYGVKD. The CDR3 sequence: CAISGTKGDYNSPLHF. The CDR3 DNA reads TGTGCCATCAGTGGGACTAAGGGCGATTATAATTCACCCCTCCACTTT.